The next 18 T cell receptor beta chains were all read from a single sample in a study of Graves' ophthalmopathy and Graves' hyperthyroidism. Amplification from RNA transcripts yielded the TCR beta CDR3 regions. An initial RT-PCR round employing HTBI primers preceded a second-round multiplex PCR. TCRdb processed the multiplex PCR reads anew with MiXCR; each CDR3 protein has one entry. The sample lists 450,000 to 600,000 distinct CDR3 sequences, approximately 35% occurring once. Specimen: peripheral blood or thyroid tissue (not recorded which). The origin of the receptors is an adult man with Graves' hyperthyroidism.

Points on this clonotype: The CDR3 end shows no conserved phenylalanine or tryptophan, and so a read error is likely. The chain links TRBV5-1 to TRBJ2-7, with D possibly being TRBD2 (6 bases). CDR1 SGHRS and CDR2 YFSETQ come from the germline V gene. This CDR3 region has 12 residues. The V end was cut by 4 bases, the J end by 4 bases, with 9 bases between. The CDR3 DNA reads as TGCGCCAGCAGCGTCGGGAGTTACGAGCAGTACCTC. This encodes CASSVGSYEQYL.

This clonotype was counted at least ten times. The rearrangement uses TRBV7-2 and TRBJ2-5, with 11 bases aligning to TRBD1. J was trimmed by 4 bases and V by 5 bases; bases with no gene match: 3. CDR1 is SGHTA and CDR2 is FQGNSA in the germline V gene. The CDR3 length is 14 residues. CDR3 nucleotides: TGTGCCAGCAGCCCGGACAGGGGGCCAGAGACCCAGTACTTC. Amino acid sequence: CASSPDRGPETQYF.

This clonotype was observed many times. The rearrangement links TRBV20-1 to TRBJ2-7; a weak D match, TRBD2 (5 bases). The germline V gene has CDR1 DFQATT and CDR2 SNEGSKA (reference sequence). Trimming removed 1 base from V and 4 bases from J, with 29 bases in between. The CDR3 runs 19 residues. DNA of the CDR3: TGCAGTGCTAGAGCTGCGGAACAGACCATAGGACCGGGGAGATACGAGCAGTACTTC. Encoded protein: CSARAAEQTIGPGRYEQYF.

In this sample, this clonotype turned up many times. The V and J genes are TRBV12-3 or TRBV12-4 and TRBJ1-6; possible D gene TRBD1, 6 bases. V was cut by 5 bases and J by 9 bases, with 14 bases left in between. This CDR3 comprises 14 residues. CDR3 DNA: TGTGCCAGCAGTCGCACAGGGTTCAGTTCACCCCTCCACTTT. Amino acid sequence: CASSRTGFSSPLHF.

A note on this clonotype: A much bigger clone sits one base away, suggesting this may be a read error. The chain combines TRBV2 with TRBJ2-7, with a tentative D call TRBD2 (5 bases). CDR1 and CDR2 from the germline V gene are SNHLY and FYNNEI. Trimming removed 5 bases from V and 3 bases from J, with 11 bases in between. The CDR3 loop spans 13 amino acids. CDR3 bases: TGTGCCAGCAGTTTTGCCGGGGACTACGAGCAGTACTTC. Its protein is CASSFAGDYEQYF.

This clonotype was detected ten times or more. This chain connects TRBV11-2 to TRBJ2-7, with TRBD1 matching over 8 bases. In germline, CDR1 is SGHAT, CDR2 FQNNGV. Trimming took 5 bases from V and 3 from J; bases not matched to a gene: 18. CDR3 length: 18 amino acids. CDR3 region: CASSPTSRRQGKDYEQYF. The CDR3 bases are TGTGCCAGCAGCCCAACCTCGAGACGACAGGGGAAGGACTACGAGCAGTACTTC. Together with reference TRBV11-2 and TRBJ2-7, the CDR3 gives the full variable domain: EAGVAQSPRYKIIEKRQSVAFWCNPISGHATLYWYQQILGQGPKLLIQFQNNGVVDDSQLPKDRFSAERLKGVDSTLKIQPAKLEDSAVYLCASSPTSRRQGKDYEQYFGPGTRLTVT.

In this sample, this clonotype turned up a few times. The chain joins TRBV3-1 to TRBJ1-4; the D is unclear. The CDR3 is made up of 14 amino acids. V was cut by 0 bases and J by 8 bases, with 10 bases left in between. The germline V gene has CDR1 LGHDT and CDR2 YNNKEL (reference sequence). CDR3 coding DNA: TGTGCCAGCAGCCAAGATCGGATTTCCGAAAAACTGTTTTTT. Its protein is CASSQDRISEKLFF.

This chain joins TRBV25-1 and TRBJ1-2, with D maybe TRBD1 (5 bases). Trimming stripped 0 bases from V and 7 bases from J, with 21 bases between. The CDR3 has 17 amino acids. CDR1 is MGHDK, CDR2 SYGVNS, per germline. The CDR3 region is CASSEYGTSFPGGGYTF. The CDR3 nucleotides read TGTGCCAGCAGTGAATATGGAACTAGCTTCCCCGGGGGTGGCTACACCTTC.

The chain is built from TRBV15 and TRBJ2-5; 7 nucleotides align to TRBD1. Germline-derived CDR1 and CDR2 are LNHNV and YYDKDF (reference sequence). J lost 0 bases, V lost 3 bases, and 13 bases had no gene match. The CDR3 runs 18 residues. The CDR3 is CATSSQVADRAYQETQYF. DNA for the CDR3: TGTGCCACCAGCAGCCAAGTAGCCGACAGGGCGTACCAAGAGACCCAGTACTTC.

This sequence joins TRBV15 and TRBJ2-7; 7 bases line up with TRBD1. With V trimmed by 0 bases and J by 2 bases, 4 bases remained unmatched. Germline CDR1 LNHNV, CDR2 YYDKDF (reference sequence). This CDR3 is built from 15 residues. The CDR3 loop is CATSRDWDSTYEQYF. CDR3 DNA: TGTGCCACCAGCAGAGACTGGGACAGTACCTACGAGCAGTACTTC.

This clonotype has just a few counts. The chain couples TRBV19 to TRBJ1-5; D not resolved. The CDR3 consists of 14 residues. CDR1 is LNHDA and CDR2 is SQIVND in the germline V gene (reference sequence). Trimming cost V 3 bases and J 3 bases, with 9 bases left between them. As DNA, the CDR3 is TGTGCCAGTAGTATGTGGTCCCCCAATCAGCCCCAGCATTTT. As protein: CASSMWSPNQPQHF.

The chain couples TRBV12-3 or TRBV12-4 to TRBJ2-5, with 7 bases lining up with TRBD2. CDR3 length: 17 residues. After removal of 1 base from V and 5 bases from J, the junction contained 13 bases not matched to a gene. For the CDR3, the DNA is TGTGCCAGCAGTTTAGGCCCGTGGGCGGGAGTGGGGGAGACCCAGTACTTC. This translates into CASSLGPWAGVGETQYF.

The CDR3 sequence is CASSGRTSADTDTQYF. The CDR3 DNA follows: TGTGCCAGTAGTGGCAGGACTAGCGCGGACACAGATACGCAGTATTTT. The chain joins TRBV19 to TRBJ2-3; 9 nucleotides line up with TRBD2. The CDR3 is 16 amino acids. The V gene's germline CDR1 is LNHDA and CDR2 SQIVND (reference sequence). V lost 5 bases and J lost 2; bases outside the gene matches: 8.

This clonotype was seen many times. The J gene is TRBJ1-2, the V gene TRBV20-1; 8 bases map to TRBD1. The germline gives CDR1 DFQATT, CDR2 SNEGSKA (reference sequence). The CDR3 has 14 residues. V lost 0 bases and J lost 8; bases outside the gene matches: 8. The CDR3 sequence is CSARDRQGAEGYTF. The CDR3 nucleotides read TGCAGTGCTAGAGATCGGCAGGGGGCTGAAGGCTACACCTTC.

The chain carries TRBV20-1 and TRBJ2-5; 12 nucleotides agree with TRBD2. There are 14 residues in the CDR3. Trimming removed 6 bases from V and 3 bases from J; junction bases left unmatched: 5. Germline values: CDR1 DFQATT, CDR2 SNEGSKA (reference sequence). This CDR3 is CSAITSGRKETQYF. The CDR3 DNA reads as TGCAGTGCCATTACTAGCGGGAGGAAAGAGACCCAGTACTTC.

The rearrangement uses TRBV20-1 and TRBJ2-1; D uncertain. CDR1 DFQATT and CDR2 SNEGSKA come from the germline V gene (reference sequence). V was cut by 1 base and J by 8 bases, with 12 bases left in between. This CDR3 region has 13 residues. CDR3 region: CSARAELGYEQFF. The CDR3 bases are TGCAGTGCTAGAGCGGAATTGGGCTATGAGCAGTTCTTC.

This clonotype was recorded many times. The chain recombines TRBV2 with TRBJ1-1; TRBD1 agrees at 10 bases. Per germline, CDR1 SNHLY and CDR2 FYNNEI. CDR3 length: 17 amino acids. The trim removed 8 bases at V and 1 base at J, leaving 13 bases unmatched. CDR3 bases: TGTGCCAGCCGCCGGGGGGCATGGGACAGGGGGAACACTGAAGCTTTCTTT. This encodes CASRRGAWDRGNTEAFF.

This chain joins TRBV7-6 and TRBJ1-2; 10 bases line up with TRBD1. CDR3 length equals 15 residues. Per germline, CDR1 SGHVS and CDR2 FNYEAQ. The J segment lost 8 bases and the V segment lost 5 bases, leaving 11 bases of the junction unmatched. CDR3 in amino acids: CASSPGQGIGYGYTF. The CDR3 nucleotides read TGTGCCAGCAGCCCGGGACAGGGGATCGGGTACGGCTACACCTTC. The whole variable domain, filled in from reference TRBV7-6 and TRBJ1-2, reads GAGVSQSPRYKVTKRGQDVALRCDPISGHVSLYWYRQALGQGPEFLTYFNYEAQQDKSGLPNDRFSAERPEGSISTLTIQRTEQRDSAMYRCASSPGQGIGYGYTFGSGTRLTVV.